This TCR beta chain comes out of a study of PD-L1 blockade in urothelial cancer. For the study at large: At 6 weeks and at 3 weeks (second dose) after treatment start, blood was analyzed.

Spiking each PCR with synthetic TCR analog templates was performed. The data were produced by immunoSEQ multiplex PCR, yet TCRdb's version contains in-frame clones alone and is incomplete. The data hold 100,000 to 150,000 clones, with approximately 88% observed a single time. This CDR3 spans 14 amino acids. The V gene lost 2 bases and the J gene lost 5 bases, with 9 bases spanning the gap. The germline CDR1 and CDR2 sequences are SGHVS and FQNEAQ. Whole-study results and caveats: Durable benefit was linked to greater 3-week expansion of tumor-associated blood clones.

Time point of the sample: pretreatment peripheral blood. Sampling of each patient yielded between 1 and 8 specimens, collected pretreatment and on-treatment. A few counts support this clone. Its antigen is undetermined. Sequencing was performed on PBMCs, taken around atezolizumab (anti-PD-L1) treatment. The origin of this receptor is a man aged 50-60 years with urothelial cancer. The chain combines TRBV7-8 with TRBJ2-2, with no clear D. CDR3 bases: TGTGCCAGCAGCTTAATGAGGAGAACCGGGGAGCTGTTTTTT. It specifies CASSLMRRTGELFF.